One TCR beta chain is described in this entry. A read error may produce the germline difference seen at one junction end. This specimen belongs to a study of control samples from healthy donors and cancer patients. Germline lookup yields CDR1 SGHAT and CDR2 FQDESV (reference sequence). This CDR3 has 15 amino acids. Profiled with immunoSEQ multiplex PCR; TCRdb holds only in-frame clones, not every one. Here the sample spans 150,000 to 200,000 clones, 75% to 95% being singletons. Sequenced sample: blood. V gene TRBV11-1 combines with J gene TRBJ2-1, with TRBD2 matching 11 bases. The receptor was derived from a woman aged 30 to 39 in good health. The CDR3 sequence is CASSVAGGPENEQFF. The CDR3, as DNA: TGTGCCAGCAGCGTAGCGGGAGGGCCGGAAAATGAGCAGTTCTTC.